This note documents a single T cell receptor (beta chain) sequence. Its antigen target is currently unknown. No much larger clone is present one base from it, and per-base qualities are unavailable. The CDR3 numbers 15 residues from cysteine through phenylalanine. Only the CDR3 portion is preserved as DNA: 45 bases, with reading frame beginning at the first base. The germline V gene encodes CDR1 SGHTA and CDR2 FQGNSA. The V end loses 4 bases and the J end loses 4 bases, and a stretch of 16 bases separates them. Explained via the paper, the time point label denotes: cycle 4 day 1 (C4D1), after 6 weeks of nivolumab. Every trial patient had relapsed after autologous stem cell transplantation, and cohorts A, B and C differed in prior brentuximab vedotin exposure. Magnetic negative selection with a Miltenyi CD4+ T cell isolation kit was used to purify CD4+ T cells from thawed PBMCs. The trial cohort was composed of roughly 60 patients with relapsed/refractory classical Hodgkin lymphoma, for whom complete response, partial response or progressive disease was recorded as best overall response. Single-agent nivolumab was administered to trial patients in the multi-cohort phase II CheckMate 205 trial. An independent review committee assessed best overall response by applying the 2007 International Working Group response criteria. PBMCs from the trial were collected at three points: immediately before nivolumab initiation (C1D1), and during therapy at cycle 2 day 1 and cycle 4 day 1. Peripheral blood was collected in 8 mL Vacutainer Cell Preparation Tubes, from which PBMCs were isolated by centrifugation and then cryopreserved. Purified CD4+ and CD8+ fractions were prepared only for cases with an additional available PBMC sample. Magnetically labelled cells were depleted on LS columns in a quadroMACS separator, and the flow-through was collected as the purified fraction.

This record belongs to a study of PD-1 blockade in classical Hodgkin lymphoma (TCRdb year 2020). Notes on the research overall: Nivolumab dosing was 3 mg/kg intravenously every 2 weeks, continuing until either disease progression or unacceptable toxicity. To define a peripheral blood immune signature of response to PD-1 blockade in classical Hodgkin lymphoma, the study combined TCR beta sequencing with CyTOF. The paper's findings and limits, for the study overall: Newly diagnosed patients were reported to have lower baseline TCR diversity than healthy donors, and relapsed/refractory patients were reported to have lower baseline TCR diversity still. Only a single clinical trial cohort was studied, and what caused the repertoire differences, possibly disease activity or prior therapy, remained undefined. Trial patients achieving complete response had baseline diversity similar to newly diagnosed patients, whereas partial responders and progressors had significantly lower diversity. By C4D1, a significant rise was seen in CD4+ TCR diversity but not in CD8+ TCR diversity (p=0.0027 vs p=0.16), and the rise was most apparent among complete responders (p=0.02). Diversity was lower in patients who began nivolumab less than 1 year after ASCT, so these patients were left out of later analyses to avoid confounding by immune reconstitution.

The Qiagen DNeasy kit was used to extract genomic DNA from unsorted PBMCs and from the negatively selected CD4+ and CD8+ fractions. Amplification of TCR beta CDR3 regions was done by immunoSEQ multiplex PCR with primers that anneal to V and J segments. Amplification bias was minimized using a synthetic immune receptor repertoire, and residual bias was removed computationally after sequencing. On the study's bioinformatics: Custom Python scripts were used to quantify repertoire diversity as the Shannon entropy index. Unsorted, CD4+ and CD8+ repertoires were analyzed separately, except in combined analyses where CD4+ and CD8+ sequences were merged in silico. Clonal expansion was defined as at least a 2-fold frequency increase after treatment relative to C1D1, with a pseudocount of 0.5 for undetected baseline clones. Clones with 0 or 1 copy at C1D1 were defined as singleton clones, while clones with 2 or more copies were defined as non-singleton clones. By matching protein sequences in sorted samples from the same patient, clones expanded in unsorted samples were annotated as CD4+, CD8+ or unknown. Diversity changes from C1D1 to C4D1 were tested in paired samples using Wilcoxon tests. TCRdb re-hosts the immuneACCESS table, in-frame sequences only. Its copies lack some clones; in the studies checked, an unresolved V gene accounts for under half of them, and the cause for the rest is not known. For V, J and clone size, that table is used; D and trimming come from the DNA. Here the sample has approximately 28,000 clones; around 85% occur a single time. The ten biggest clones cover roughly 0.52% of the sample.

This receptor was identified in a human donor with classical Hodgkin lymphoma. Sequences were derived from CD4+ T cells from blood, sampled before the fourth cycle of nivolumab. This chain joins TRBV7-2 to TRBJ2-5, and the D gene may be TRBD2, 6 bases matching. The nucleotides read TGTGCCAGCAGCTCAACCCCTGGAGGGAGAGAGACCCAGTACTTC. The translation is CASSSTPGGRETQYF.